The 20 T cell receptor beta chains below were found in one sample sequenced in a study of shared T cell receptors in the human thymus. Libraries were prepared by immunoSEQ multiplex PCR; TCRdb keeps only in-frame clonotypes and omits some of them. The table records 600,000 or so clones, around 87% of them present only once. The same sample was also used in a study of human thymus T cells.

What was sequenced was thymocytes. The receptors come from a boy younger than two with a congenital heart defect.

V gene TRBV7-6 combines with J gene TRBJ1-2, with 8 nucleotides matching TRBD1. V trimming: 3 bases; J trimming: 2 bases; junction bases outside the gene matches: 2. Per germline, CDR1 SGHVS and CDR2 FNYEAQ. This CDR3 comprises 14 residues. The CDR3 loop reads CASSLDRANYGYTF. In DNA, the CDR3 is TGTGCCAGCAGCTTGGACAGGGCCAACTATGGCTACACCTTC. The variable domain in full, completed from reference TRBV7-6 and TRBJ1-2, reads GAGVSQSPRYKVTKRGQDVALRCDPISGHVSLYWYRQALGQGPEFLTYFNYEAQQDKSGLPNDRFSAERPEGSISTLTIQRTEQRDSAMYRCASSLDRANYGYTFGSGTRLTVV.

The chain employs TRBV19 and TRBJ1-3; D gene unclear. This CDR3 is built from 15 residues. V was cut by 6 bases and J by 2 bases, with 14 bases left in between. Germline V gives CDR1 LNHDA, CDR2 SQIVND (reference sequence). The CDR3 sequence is CASRSPRGTGNTIYF. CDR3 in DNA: TGTGCCAGTAGGTCCCCCAGAGGGACTGGAAACACCATATATTTT.

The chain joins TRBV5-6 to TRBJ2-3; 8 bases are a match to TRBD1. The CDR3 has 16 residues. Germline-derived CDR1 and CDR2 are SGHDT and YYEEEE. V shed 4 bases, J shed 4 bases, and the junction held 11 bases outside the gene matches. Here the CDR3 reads CASSGGRDRRADTQYF. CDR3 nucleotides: TGTGCCAGCAGCGGAGGCCGGGACAGGCGAGCAGATACGCAGTATTTT.

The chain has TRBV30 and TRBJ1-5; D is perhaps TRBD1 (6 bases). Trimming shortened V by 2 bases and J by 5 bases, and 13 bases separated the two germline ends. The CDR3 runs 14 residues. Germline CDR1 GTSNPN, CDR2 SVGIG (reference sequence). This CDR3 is CAWSTGTTHQPQHF. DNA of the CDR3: TGTGCCTGGAGTACAGGGACCACCCATCAGCCCCAGCATTTT.

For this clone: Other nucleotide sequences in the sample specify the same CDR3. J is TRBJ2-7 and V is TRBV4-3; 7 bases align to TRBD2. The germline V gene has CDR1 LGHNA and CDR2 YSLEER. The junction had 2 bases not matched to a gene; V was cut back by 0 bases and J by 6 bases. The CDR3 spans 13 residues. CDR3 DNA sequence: TGCGCCAGCAGCCAAGAGGGGGGGGGCGAGCAGTACTTC. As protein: CASSQEGGGEQYF.

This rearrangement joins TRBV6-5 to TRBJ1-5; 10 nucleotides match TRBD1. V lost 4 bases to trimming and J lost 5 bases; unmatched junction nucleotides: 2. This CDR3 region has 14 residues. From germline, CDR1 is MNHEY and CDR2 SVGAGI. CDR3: CASSSDRGHQPQHF. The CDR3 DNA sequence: TGTGCCAGCAGTTCAGACAGGGGGCATCAGCCCCAGCATTTT.

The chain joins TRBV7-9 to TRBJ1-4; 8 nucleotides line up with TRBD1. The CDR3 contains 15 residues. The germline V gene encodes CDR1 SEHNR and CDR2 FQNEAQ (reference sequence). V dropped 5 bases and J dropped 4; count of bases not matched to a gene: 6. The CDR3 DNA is TGTGCCAGCAGCCCCCGGGACAGGAATAATGAAAAACTGTTTTTT. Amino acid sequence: CASSPRDRNNEKLFF.

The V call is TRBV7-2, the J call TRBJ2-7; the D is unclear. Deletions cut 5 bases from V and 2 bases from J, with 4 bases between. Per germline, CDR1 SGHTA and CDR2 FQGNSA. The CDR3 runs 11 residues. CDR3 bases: TGTGCCAGCAGCCCAGCCTACGAGCAGTACTTC. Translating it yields CASSPAYEQYF.

In nucleotides, the CDR3 is TGTGCCAGCAGTGAAGAGGGGACAGGGGCGTTGAACACTGAAGCTTTCTTT. Translating it yields CASSEEGTGALNTEAFF. The chain employs TRBV2 and TRBJ1-1, with TRBD1 identical over 10 bases. The CDR3 length is 17 residues. The V and J ends lost 1 base and 0 bases, in that order; junction bases with no gene match: 5. Germline V gene data show CDR1 as SNHLY and CDR2 as FYNNEI.

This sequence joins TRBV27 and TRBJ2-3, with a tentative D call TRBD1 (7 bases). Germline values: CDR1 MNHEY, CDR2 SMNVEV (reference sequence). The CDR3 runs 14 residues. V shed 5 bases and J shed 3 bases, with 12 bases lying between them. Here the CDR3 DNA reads TGTGCCAGCAGTATTCAGGGGGGTACAGATACGCAGTATTTT. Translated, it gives CASSIQGGTDTQYF.

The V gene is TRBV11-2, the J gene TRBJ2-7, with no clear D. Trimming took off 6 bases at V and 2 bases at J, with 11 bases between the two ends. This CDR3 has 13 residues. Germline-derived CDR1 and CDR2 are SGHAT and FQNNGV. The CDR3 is CASRPRGTYEQYF. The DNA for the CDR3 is TGTGCCAGCAGGCCGAGAGGAACCTACGAGCAGTACTTC.

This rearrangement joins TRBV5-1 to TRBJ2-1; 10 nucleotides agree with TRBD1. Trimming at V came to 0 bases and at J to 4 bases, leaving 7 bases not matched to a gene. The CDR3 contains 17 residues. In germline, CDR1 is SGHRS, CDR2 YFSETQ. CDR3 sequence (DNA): TGCGCCAGCAGCTTGGCAAGGGACAGGGGATTGTACAATGAGCAGTTCTTC. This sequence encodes CASSLARDRGLYNEQFF. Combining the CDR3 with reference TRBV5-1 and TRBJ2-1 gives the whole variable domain KAGVTQTPRYLIKTRGQQVTLSCSPISGHRSVSWYQQTPGQGLQFLFEYFSETQRNKGNFPGRFSGRQFSNSRSEMNVSTLELGDSALYLCASSLARDRGLYNEQFFGPGTRLTVL.

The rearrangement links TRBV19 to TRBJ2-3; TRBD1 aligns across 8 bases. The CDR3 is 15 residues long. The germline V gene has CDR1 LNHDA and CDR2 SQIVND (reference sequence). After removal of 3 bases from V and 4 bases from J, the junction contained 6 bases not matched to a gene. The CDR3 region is CASSIRDRSADTQYF. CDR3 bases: TGTGCCAGTAGTATCCGGGACAGGTCTGCAGATACGCAGTATTTT.

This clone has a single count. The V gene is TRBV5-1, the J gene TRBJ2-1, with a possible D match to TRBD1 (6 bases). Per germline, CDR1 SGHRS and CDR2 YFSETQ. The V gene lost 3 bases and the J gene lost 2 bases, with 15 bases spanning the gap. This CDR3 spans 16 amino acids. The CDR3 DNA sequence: TGCGCCAGCAGCTCCCCAGGGGAGTTGACCTACAATGAGCAGTTCTTC. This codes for CASSSPGELTYNEQFF.

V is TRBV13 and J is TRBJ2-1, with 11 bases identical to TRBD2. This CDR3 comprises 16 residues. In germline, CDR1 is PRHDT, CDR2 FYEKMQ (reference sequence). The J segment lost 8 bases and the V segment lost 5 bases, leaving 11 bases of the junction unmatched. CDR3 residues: CASSQGLAGLNDEQFF. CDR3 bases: TGTGCCAGCAGCCAAGGACTAGCGGGTCTTAATGATGAGCAGTTCTTC.

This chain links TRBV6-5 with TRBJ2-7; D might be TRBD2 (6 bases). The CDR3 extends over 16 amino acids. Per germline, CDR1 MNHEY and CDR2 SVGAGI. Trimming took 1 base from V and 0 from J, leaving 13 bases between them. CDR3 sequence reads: CASSYWASDRSYEQYF. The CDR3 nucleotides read TGTGCCAGCAGTTACTGGGCTAGCGACCGCTCCTACGAGCAGTACTTC.

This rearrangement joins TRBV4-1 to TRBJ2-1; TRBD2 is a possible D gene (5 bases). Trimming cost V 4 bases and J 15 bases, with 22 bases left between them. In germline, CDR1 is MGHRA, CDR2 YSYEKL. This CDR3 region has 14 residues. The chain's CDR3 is CASSPPGRSGGPFF. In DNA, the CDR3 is TGCGCCAGCAGCCCTCCCGGAAGAAGCGGTGGTCCGTTCTTC.

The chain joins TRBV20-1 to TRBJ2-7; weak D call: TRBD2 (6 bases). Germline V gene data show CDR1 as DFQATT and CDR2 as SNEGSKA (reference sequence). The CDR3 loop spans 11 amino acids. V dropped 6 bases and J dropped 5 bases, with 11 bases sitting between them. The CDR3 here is CSAAWGDEQYF. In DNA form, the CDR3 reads TGCAGTGCGGCATGGGGGGACGAGCAGTACTTC.

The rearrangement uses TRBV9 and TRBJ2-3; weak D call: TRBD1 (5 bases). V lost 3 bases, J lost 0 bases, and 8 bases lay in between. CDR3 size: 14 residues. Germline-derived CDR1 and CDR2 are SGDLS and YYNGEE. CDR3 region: CASSEGFSTDTQYF. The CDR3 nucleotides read TGTGCCAGCAGCGAGGGGTTTAGCACAGATACGCAGTATTTT.

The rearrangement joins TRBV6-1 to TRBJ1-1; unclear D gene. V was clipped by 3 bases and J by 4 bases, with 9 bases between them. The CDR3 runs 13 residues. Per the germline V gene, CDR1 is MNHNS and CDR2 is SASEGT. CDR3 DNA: TGTGCCAGCAGTGAGGTCCAAGCCACTGAAGCTTTCTTT. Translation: CASSEVQATEAFF.